This TCR beta chain was observed in a study of beta chain features in type 1 diabetes. Study-level findings and limits: Within each of all four CD4+ subsets, Type 1 diabetes patients had TCRB CDR3s that were moderately but significantly shorter. Healthy donors had naive, central memory and Treg TCRB repertoires that appeared less similar than those seen among patients.

Sorting based on CD45RO/CCR7/CD25/CD127/CD95/CD27 separated CD4+ naive, central memory, regulatory and stem cell-like memory cells. TCRB transcripts that were expressed got sequenced, as all of the isolated RNA had been reverse transcribed. Produced via immunoSEQ multiplex PCR; TCRdb's table is partial and in-frame only. The sample contains under 350,000 clones, approximately 25% of which appear only once. Germline-derived CDR1 and CDR2 are SGHTA and FQGTGA. V was pared by 5 bases and J by 5 bases, with 16 bases between. The CDR3 sequence is 15 residues long. In the case of this clone: Its antigen is still unknown.

The chain links TRBV7-3 to TRBJ2-1; TRBD1 is a possible D gene (6 bases). The receptor's source is a woman aged 25-40 years with type 1 diabetes. The sequencing sample was made of naive CD4+ T cells from blood. The CDR3 region has the DNA TGTGCCAGCAGCCCATGGGGCAGGGACAACAATGAGCAGTTCTTC. Translated, it gives CASSPWGRDNNEQFF.